This T cell receptor (beta chain) is from a study of CXCR3-negative and CXCR3-positive naive CD8 T cells. Study-level findings and limits: Memory CD8+ cells had much lower diversity, and both naive subsets had comparably high diversity. From TRB CDR3 properties, TCR strength was inferred; surface CD5 did not differ between naive subsets. In CXCR3-positive naive cells, the TRB CDR3s were more hydrophobic than in CXCR3-negative naive cells. Cryopreserved PBMCs had partly decreased CXCR3 expression; fresh PBMCs were used in most assays.

The TRB libraries of cDNA were built by UMI-labeled 5' RACE. TCRdb reanalyzed the 5' RACE reads, giving one entry per CDR3 protein sequence and no DNA. The listing records some 150,000 distinct CDR3 sequences. Comment on this clonotype: Its antigen is undetermined.

This CDR3 has 14 amino acids. In germline, CDR1 is SGHRS, CDR2 YFSETQ. Researchers reported sorting every CD8+ T cell subset in triplicate, 250,000 to 350,000 cells per sort. Sequencing input: naive CXCR3+ CD8+ T cells from blood. Specified subset: CD45RO-CCR7+CD27+CD95- naive CD8+ T cells expressing CXCR3 (TNR3+). This TCR derives from a human donor in good health. Some clones in this sample may be carry-over from other donors' samples. V is TRBV5-1 and J is TRBJ2-7; TCRdb gives TRBD1 as the D gene, but with no DNA this cannot be confirmed. This chain's CDR3 is CASSFPGGVEEQYF. The variable domain in full, completed from reference TRBV5-1 and TRBJ2-7, reads KAGVTQTPRYLIKTRGQQVTLSCSPISGHRSVSWYQQTPGQGLQFLFEYFSETQRNKGNFPGRFSGRQFSNSRSEMNVSTLELGDSALYLCASSFPGGVEEQYFGPGTRLTVT.